A single sample gave rise to the 20 T cell receptor beta chains below, sequenced in a study of Graves' ophthalmopathy and Graves' hyperthyroidism. Using RNA transcripts, the TCR beta CDR3 regions were amplified. In the first round, RT-PCR was carried out with HTBI primers, and a multiplex PCR formed the second round. From the multiplex PCR reads, TCRdb called clonotypes with MiXCR, one entry per CDR3 protein. This table has 650,000 to 800,000 distinct CDR3 sequences, roughly 41% appearing once. Sequencing used peripheral blood. These receptors originate from an adult man with Graves' ophthalmopathy.

V is TRBV5-1 and J is TRBJ2-7; TRBD2 matches 13 bases. The CDR3 covers 18 residues. V lost 0 bases, J lost 4 bases, and 10 bases stayed unmatched. From germline, CDR1 is SGHRS and CDR2 YFSETQ. CDR3 coding DNA: TGCGCCAGCAGCTTGGCTGGGGTGACTAGCGGGGGGAATTACGAGCAGTACTTC. Protein sequence: CASSLAGVTSGGNYEQYF.

This clonotype was seen a few times. The V gene is TRBV7-2, the J gene TRBJ2-7; tentatively, D is TRBD1 (5 bases). Per the germline V gene, CDR1 is SGHTA and CDR2 is FQGNSA. The CDR3 covers 16 residues. Trimming shortened V by 5 bases and J by 4 bases, and 21 bases separated the two germline ends. The DNA for the CDR3 is TGTGCCAGCAGCGCCGACAGCCCTAATTTTATTTACGAGCAGTACTTC. This translates into CASSADSPNFIYEQYF.

CDR3 DNA sequence: TGTGCCAGCAGCCGACGACTAGCGGGAGGGCTCTCACCCCTCCACTTT. Translating it yields CASSRRLAGGLSPLHF. The genes are TRBV14 and TRBJ1-6; no clear D gene. The CDR3 has 16 residues. Germline lookup yields CDR1 SGHDN and CDR2 FVKESK. V was clipped by 4 bases and J by 10 bases, with 20 bases between them.

The table lists this clonotype with a few counts. V gene TRBV11-2 combines with J gene TRBJ2-7, with 7 bases lining up with TRBD1. V gave up 2 bases and J gave up 9 bases; unmatched junction bases: 10. The CDR3 contains 14 residues. Germline assignment: CDR1 SGHAT and CDR2 FQNNGV. The CDR3 coding sequence is TGTGCCAGCAGCTTATCTCCGACAGGGCGGCGGCAGTACTTC. Translating it yields CASSLSPTGRRQYF.

V is TRBV24-1 and J is TRBJ2-1; D is perhaps TRBD1 or TRBD2 (5 bases each). Trimming stripped 0 bases from V and 9 bases from J, with 8 bases between. Per the germline V gene, CDR1 is KGHDR and CDR2 is SFDVKD. This CDR3 region has 13 residues. As DNA, the CDR3 is TGTGCCACCAGTGATTTGGGGGACGGTGAGCAGTTCTTC. Translated: CATSDLGDGEQFF.

This clonotype was picked up a small number of times. The chain employs TRBV6-5 and TRBJ1-2, with D possibly being TRBD1 (5 bases). V lost 3 bases, J lost 4 bases, and 15 bases lay in between. The CDR3 covers 15 residues. Germline CDR1 and CDR2: MNHEY and SVGAGI. In DNA, the CDR3 is TGTGCCAGCAGTTATTCGGGACGGCGGATCTATGGCTACACCTTC. Translation: CASSYSGRRIYGYTF.

The chain uses TRBV10-3 and TRBJ1-2; TRBD1 aligns across 8 bases. The trim removed 10 bases at V and 0 bases at J, leaving 7 bases unmatched. The CDR3 contains 14 residues. CDR1 and CDR2 from the germline V gene are ENHRY and SYGVKD. The CDR3 DNA is TGTGCCAGCGAGGGACAGGACTCTAACTATGGCTACACCTTC. It codes for CASEGQDSNYGYTF.

This clonotype has only a few counts. The genes are TRBV5-5 and TRBJ1-2; D unresolved. CDR3 length: 16 residues. CDR1 is SGHKS, CDR2 YYEKEE, per germline (reference sequence). V lost 2 bases, J lost 3 bases, and 17 bases lay in between. The CDR3 sequence is CASSLIESDGDYGYTF. The DNA for the CDR3 is TGTGCCAGCAGCTTAATTGAGTCAGATGGAGACTATGGCTACACCTTC.

This chain connects TRBV10-3 to TRBJ1-1; D remains ambiguous. Germline V CDR1 and CDR2: ENHRY, SYGVKD. The CDR3 covers 13 residues. V lost 10 bases, J lost 6 bases, and 18 bases lay in between. The CDR3 nucleotides are TGTGCCAGCAGCTTATCTGCGGCCTCTGAAGCTTTCTTT. Amino acids: CASSLSAASEAFF.

A remark on this clonotype: A much larger clone differs by one base, so this may be a read error. Since no conserved phenylalanine or tryptophan closes the CDR3, a read error is the likely cause. The rearrangement uses TRBV9 and TRBJ2-7; 8 bases are a match to TRBD1. Trimming took 4 bases from V and 8 from J; bases not matched to a gene: 5. The CDR3 consists of 12 residues. CDR1 is SGDLS and CDR2 is YYNGEE in the germline V gene. The CDR3 region is CASSPGQGQQYL. CDR3 bases: TGTGCCAGCAGCCCAGGACAGGGACAGCAGTACCTC.

This clonotype occurred a few times. The chain carries TRBV20-1 and TRBJ2-7; D might be TRBD1 (5 bases). Judging by the DNA end, TRBJ2-1 fits better; the J call may be wrong. This CDR3 comprises 14 residues. Per germline, CDR1 DFQATT and CDR2 SNEGSKA (reference sequence). The CDR3 loop is CSARDWGRASEQFF. The CDR3 DNA reads as TGCAGTGCTAGAGATTGGGGCAGGGCCAGTGAGCAGTTCTTC.

Only a few counts were recorded for this clonotype. J is TRBJ2-2 and V is TRBV10-2; 10 bases map to TRBD1. Per the germline V gene, CDR1 is WSHSY and CDR2 is SAAADI. The CDR3 length is 14 residues. V gave up 4 bases and J gave up 7 bases; unmatched junction bases: 3. The DNA for the CDR3 is TGCGCCAGCAGTGGACAGGGGGCTCTCGGGGAGCTGTTTTTT. It specifies CASSGQGALGELFF.

This clonotype was recorded a few times. The chain has TRBV12-5 and TRBJ2-5; 13 bases agree with TRBD2. The CDR3 consists of 18 residues. Germline values: CDR1 LGHNT, CDR2 FRNRAP. V shed 1 base and J 5 bases; nucleotides not matched to a gene: 10. DNA of the CDR3: TGTGCTAGTGGTTTGGGACTAGCGGGGGGCGGCGTTGGTGAGACCCAGTACTTC. Translation: CASGLGLAGGGVGETQYF.

This clonotype turned up a few times. This sequence joins TRBV20-1 and TRBJ1-1; possible D gene TRBD1, 6 bases. Germline V lookup: CDR1 DFQATT, CDR2 SNEGSKA (reference sequence). CDR3 length: 12 amino acids. With 5 bases removed from V and 7 bases from J, the gap between germline ends came to 14 bases. The CDR3 region is CSAPGQTFEAFF. The DNA of the CDR3 is TGCAGTGCTCCGGGACAAACGTTTGAAGCTTTCTTT.

Many counts were recorded for this clonotype. The chain recombines TRBV19 with TRBJ2-5; 7 bases align to TRBD1. Germline V gives CDR1 LNHDA, CDR2 SQIVND (reference sequence). Trimming removed 5 bases from V and 4 bases from J; junction bases left unmatched: 13. The CDR3 sequence is 16 residues long. Here the CDR3 DNA reads TGTGCCAGTAGTGATTCCACTACAGGGGTGAGAGAGACCCAGTACTTC. It specifies CASSDSTTGVRETQYF. Full variable domain (rest looked up from reference TRBV19 and TRBJ2-5): DGGITQSPKYLFRKEGQNVTLSCEQNLNHDAMYWYRQDPGQGLRLIYYSQIVNDFQKGDIAEGYSVSREKKESFPLTVTSAQKNPTAFYLCASSDSTTGVRETQYFGPGTRLLVL.

V usage is TRBV18 and J usage is TRBJ1-4, with D hard to call. V lost 5 bases and J lost 0, with 19 bases in between. CDR1 and CDR2 (germline): KGHSH, LQKENI. The CDR3 runs to 18 residues. CDR3 bases: TGTGCCAGCTCATTGAACGGAGGTCCCGCTGCAACTAATGAAAAACTGTTTTTT. It encodes CASSLNGGPAATNEKLFF.

This clonotype was counted ten times or more. The chain is built from TRBV20-1 and TRBJ1-1; D gene unclear. Trimming stripped 3 bases from V and 0 bases from J, with 8 bases between. This CDR3 is 13 amino acids long. CDR1 is DFQATT, CDR2 SNEGSKA, per germline (reference sequence). The CDR3 is CSASRTMNTEAFF. The CDR3 DNA reads as TGCAGTGCTAGCAGGACGATGAACACTGAAGCTTTCTTT.

This clonotype has at least ten counts. This chain connects TRBV2 to TRBJ1-1; D unresolved. V was shortened by 2 bases and J by 10 bases, with 5 bases between the two germline ends. This CDR3 region has 10 residues. Germline V CDR1 and CDR2: SNHLY, FYNNEI. Written as DNA, the CDR3 is TGTGCCAGCAGTGAAATGGTAGCTTTCTTT. It is translated as CASSEMVAFF. Looking up the rest from reference TRBV2 and TRBJ1-1 gives the full variable domain: EPEVTQTPSHQVTQMGQEVILRCVPISNHLYFYWYRQILGQKVEFLVSFYNNEISEKSEIFDDQFSVERPDGSNFTLKIRSTKLEDSAMYFCASSEMVAFFGQGTRLTVV.

The genes are TRBV10-3 and TRBJ2-5; D is possibly TRBD2 (6 bases). TRBJ2-7 explains the end of the DNA better; the J call may be wrong. Per germline, CDR1 ENHRY and CDR2 SYGVKD. This CDR3 is 13 amino acids long. Here the CDR3 reads CAISERGTYEQYF. CDR3 bases: TGTGCCATCAGTGAACGGGGGACCTACGAGCAGTACTTC.

This clonotype was seen just once. This chain joins TRBV2 and TRBJ1-3; no definite D call. V dropped 3 bases and J dropped 2 bases, with 11 bases sitting between them. Germline V gene lookup returns CDR1 SNHLY and CDR2 FYNNEI. This CDR3 is built from 15 residues. CDR3 protein: CASSETSGTGNTIYF. CDR3 coding DNA: TGTGCCAGCAGTGAGACTAGCGGGACTGGAAACACCATATATTTT. The whole variable domain, filled in from reference TRBV2 and TRBJ1-3, reads EPEVTQTPSHQVTQMGQEVILRCVPISNHLYFYWYRQILGQKVEFLVSFYNNEISEKSEIFDDQFSVERPDGSNFTLKIRSTKLEDSAMYFCASSETSGTGNTIYFGEGSWLTVV.